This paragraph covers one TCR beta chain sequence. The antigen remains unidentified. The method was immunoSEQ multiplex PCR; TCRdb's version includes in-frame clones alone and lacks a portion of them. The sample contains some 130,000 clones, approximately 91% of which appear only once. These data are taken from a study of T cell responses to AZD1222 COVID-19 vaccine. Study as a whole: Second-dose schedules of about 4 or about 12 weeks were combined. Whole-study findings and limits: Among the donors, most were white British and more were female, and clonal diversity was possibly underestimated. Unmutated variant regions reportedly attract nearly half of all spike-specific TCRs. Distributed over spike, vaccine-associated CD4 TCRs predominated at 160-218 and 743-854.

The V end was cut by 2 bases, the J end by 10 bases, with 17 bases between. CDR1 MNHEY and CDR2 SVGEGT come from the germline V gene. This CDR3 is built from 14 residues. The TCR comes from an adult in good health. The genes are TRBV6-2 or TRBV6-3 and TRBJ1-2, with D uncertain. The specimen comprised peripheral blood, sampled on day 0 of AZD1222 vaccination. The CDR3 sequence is CASSYIGPVYHYTF. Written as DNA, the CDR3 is TGTGCCAGCAGTTACATTGGACCTGTGTACCACTACACCTTC.